The clone carrying this T cell receptor beta chain was found many times. The antigen is not known. The sample is drawn from a study of neurological immune-mediated disorders. On the study more broadly: Relapsing-remitting disease was seen in most of the roughly 34 multiple sclerosis patients, and secondary progressive disease was seen in 3. Study-level results: When the repertoires were sorted by phylogenetic grouping, those of 18 of 34 multiple sclerosis patients ended up in one related-CDR3 cluster, a possible signature.

Preparation of the unsorted libraries drew on 2 million PBMCs stored at -80 C. TCRdb passed the 5' RACE reads through MiXCR, listing each CDR3 protein once. This table has 90,000 to 150,000 distinct CDR3 sequences, about 3.2% appearing once. V was pared by 6 bases and J by 6 bases, with 13 bases between. The CDR3 extends over 13 amino acids. Germline CDR1 is SGHTA and CDR2 is FQGNSA. This receptor was obtained from a woman in her twenties or thirties with multiple sclerosis. The V and J genes are TRBV7-2 and TRBJ2-3, with D unclear. Source material: PBMCs. CDR3 bases: TGTGCCAGCAGAATAGGCGGTCTTGATACGCAGTATTTT. It is translated as CASRIGGLDTQYF.